The present T cell receptor beta chain was sequenced within a study of regulatory T cells in long-lasting Graves disease. Time point of the sample: newly diagnosed GD, antithyroid drugs for less than 3 months. The authors made the TCR library using RNA they extracted from PBMCs. Germline values: CDR1 MGHDK, CDR2 SYGVNS. This CDR3 contains 17 residues. V lost 4 bases, J lost 3 bases, and 12 bases stayed unmatched. To make TCR beta libraries, researchers used iRepertoire HTBI primers and Arm-PCR of CDR3 regions. In TCRdb, the multiplex PCR reads were re-called with MiXCR into one record per CDR3 protein. Of some 600,000 distinct CDR3 sequences listed, roughly a sixth are singletons. A few counts support this clonotype. The same data also contributed to another study, on T cells in Graves' hyperthyroidism and ophthalmopathy. This second study notes: It was a median around 6 months before onset that the model predicted ophthalmopathy.

This TCR was sampled from a man aged 18 to 30 with Graves disease. This chain uses TRBV25-1 with TRBJ2-1; 7 nucleotides match TRBD2. The sequencing used peripheral blood mononuclear cells (PBMCs), collected at new diagnosis, from a patient treated with antithyroid drugs. Here the CDR3 DNA reads TGTGCCAGCAGTGCGGACGGTGGCGGGGGAGTCTACAATGAGCAGTTCTTC. Protein sequence: CASSADGGGGVYNEQFF. Together with reference TRBV25-1 and TRBJ2-1, the CDR3 gives the full variable domain: EADIYQTPRYLVIGTGKKITLECSQTMGHDKMYWYQQDPGMELHLIHYSYGVNSTEKGDLSSESTVSRIRTEHFPLTLESARPSHTSQYLCASSADGGGGVYNEQFFGPGTRLTVL.